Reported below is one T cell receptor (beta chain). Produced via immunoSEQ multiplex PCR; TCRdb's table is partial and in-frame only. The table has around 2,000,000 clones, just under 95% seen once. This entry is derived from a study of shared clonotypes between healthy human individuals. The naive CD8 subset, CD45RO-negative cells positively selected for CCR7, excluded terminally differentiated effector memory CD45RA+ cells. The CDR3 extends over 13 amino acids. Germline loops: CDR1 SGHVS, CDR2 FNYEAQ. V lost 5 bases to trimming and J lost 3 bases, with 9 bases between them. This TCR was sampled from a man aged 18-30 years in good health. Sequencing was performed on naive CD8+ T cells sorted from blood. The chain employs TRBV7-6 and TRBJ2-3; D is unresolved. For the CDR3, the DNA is TGTGCCAGCAGCACGGACGAGACAGATACGCAGTATTTT. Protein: CASSTDETDTQYF.